Sequencing of this T cell receptor beta chain was carried out in a study of T cell changes during pregnancy in multiple sclerosis. The CDR3 contains 15 residues. Deletions cut 3 bases from V and 2 bases from J, with 14 bases between. Looked up from germline, CDR1 is SGHDT and CDR2 is YYEEEE. Data came from immunoSEQ multiplex PCR; TCRdb stores just in-frame clones and leaves some out. The sample shows over 55,000 clones, 80% to 90% of them seen only once. The sample was peripheral blood, taken in the first trimester of pregnancy. The source is a female donor with multiple sclerosis, enrolled in a pregnancy study. The chain recombines TRBV5-6 with TRBJ1-1, with D possibly being TRBD1 (6 bases). In nucleotides, the CDR3 is TGTGCCAGCAGCTCTTGGGGGGGCGGAAACACTGAAGCTTTCTTT. It specifies CASSSWGGGNTEAFF. The variable domain in full, with the rest retrieved from reference TRBV5-6 and TRBJ1-1, is DAGVTQSPTHLIKTRGQQVTLRCSPKSGHDTVSWYQQALGQGPQFIFQYYEEEERQRGNFPDRFSGHQFPNYSSELNVNALLLGDSALYLCASSSWGGGNTEAFFGQGTRLTVV.